This record concerns one TCR beta chain sequence. Here immunoSEQ multiplex PCR was the method, and the copy in TCRdb shows in-frame clones only, minus some. Of roughly 220,000 clones listed, 85% to 90% are singletons. CDR1 and CDR2 (germline): SNHLY, FYNNEI. The ends were cut back, 6 bases at V and 2 bases at J, with 10 bases in the middle. The CDR3 length is 13 residues. The source of the sample is a study of blood T cell repertoires in COVID-19. The chain joins TRBV2 to TRBJ1-2, with TRBD1 as a possible D gene (6 bases). This clonotype was obtained from a woman aged 50 to 60 with COVID-19, enrolled during active disease. Sequencing was performed on peripheral blood. For the CDR3, the DNA is TGTGCCAGCAGGAGCACAGGGAACTATGGCTACACCTTC. Translating it yields CASRSTGNYGYTF.